Shown below are 26 T cell receptor beta chains from a single sample sequenced in a study of cytomegalovirus exposure and HLA in healthy donors. PCR involved 60 Vbeta and 13 Jbeta primers. Clones were read by immunoSEQ multiplex PCR, and TCRdb kept only the in-frame ones, dropping some. The table shows over 150,000 clones, with 68% occurring only once. Specimen: PBMCs. All receptors come from a woman in her 40s in good health and CMV-seropositive.

The chain employs TRBV25-1 and TRBJ1-4; tentatively, D is TRBD1 (5 bases). Germline CDR1 MGHDK, CDR2 SYGVNS. The CDR3 runs 14 residues. Trimming cost V 5 bases and J 4 bases, with 11 bases left between them. The CDR3 sequence is CASSPRGVNEKLFF. The DNA for the CDR3 is TGTGCCAGCAGTCCCCGGGGGGTTAATGAAAAACTGTTTTTT. The full variable domain, completed using reference TRBV25-1 and TRBJ1-4, is EADIYQTPRYLVIGTGKKITLECSQTMGHDKMYWYQQDPGMELHLIHYSYGVNSTEKGDLSSESTVSRIRTEHFPLTLESARPSHTSQYLCASSPRGVNEKLFFGSGTQLSVL.

The chain has TRBV19 and TRBJ2-1, with 9 bases lining up with TRBD1. CDR3 length equals 15 residues. Looked up from germline, CDR1 is LNHDA and CDR2 is SQIVND (reference sequence). The V gene end was trimmed by 7 bases and the J gene end by 5 bases; junction bases not matched to a gene: 9. The CDR3 DNA reads as TGTGCCAGTACCCCTGGACAGGGGTTGAACAATGAGCAGTTCTTC. It is translated as CASTPGQGLNNEQFF.

The chain recombines TRBV7-2 with TRBJ2-7; 13 bases fit TRBD2. Unmatched junction bases numbered 6, after V lost 3 bases and J lost 4 bases. Germline V CDR1 and CDR2: SGHTA, FQGNSA. The CDR3 runs 16 residues. The CDR3, as DNA: TGTGCCAGCAGCTTCAGGGGGACTAGCGGGACTTACGAGCAGTACTTC. Translating gives CASSFRGTSGTYEQYF.

The rearrangement joins TRBV19 to TRBJ2-1; TRBD2 matches 14 bases. There are 19 residues in the CDR3. Germline-derived CDR1 and CDR2 are LNHDA and SQIVND (reference sequence). Germline trimming cut 5 bases from V and 2 bases from J; bases unmatched to any gene: 11. The CDR3 coding sequence is TGTGCCAGTAGTCCCAGACTAGCGGGAGGGCGAGGTGCCTACAATGAGCAGTTCTTC. Amino acid sequence: CASSPRLAGGRGAYNEQFF.

This chain joins TRBV28 and TRBJ2-1, with 7 bases identical to TRBD2. Germline lookup yields CDR1 MDHEN and CDR2 SYDVKM. The length of the CDR3 is 16 residues. The V gene end was trimmed by 1 base and the J gene end by 2 bases; junction bases not matched to a gene: 5. In nucleotides, the CDR3 is TGTGCCAGCAGTTTATCGAGCGGGAATACCTACAATGAGCAGTTCTTC. It yields the protein CASSLSSGNTYNEQFF.

The chain's CDR3 is CASSWGLADRSYEQYF. In DNA form, the CDR3 reads TGTGCCAGCAGCTGGGGACTAGCGGACCGGTCCTACGAGCAGTACTTC. The chain joins TRBV11-2 to TRBJ2-7; 11 positions agree with TRBD2. CDR3 length: 16 amino acids. Germline V gene sequence: CDR1 SGHAT, CDR2 FQNNGV. With V trimmed by 4 bases and J by 1 base, 6 bases remained unmatched. Drawing the rest from reference TRBV11-2 and TRBJ2-7, the complete variable domain is EAGVAQSPRYKIIEKRQSVAFWCNPISGHATLYWYQQILGQGPKLLIQFQNNGVVDDSQLPKDRFSAERLKGVDSTLKIQPAKLEDSAVYLCASSWGLADRSYEQYFGPGTRLTVT.

The chain joins TRBV19 to TRBJ2-7, with 13 bases fitting TRBD2. V lost 5 bases to trimming and J lost 2 bases; unmatched junction nucleotides: 3. The V gene's germline CDR1 is LNHDA and CDR2 SQIVND (reference sequence). The CDR3 runs to 15 residues. CDR3 loop: CASSAGTSGTYEQYF. CDR3 in DNA: TGTGCCAGTAGTGCCGGGACTAGCGGGACCTACGAGCAGTACTTC.

This clone was seen more than once but under ten times. V usage is TRBV14 and J usage is TRBJ2-7, with 10 bases identical to TRBD1. J was trimmed by 8 bases and V by 4 bases; bases with no gene match: 5. The V gene's germline CDR1 is SGHDN and CDR2 FVKESK. CDR3 length: 13 amino acids. The CDR3 sequence: CASSPQGQGKQYF. CDR3 coding DNA: TGTGCCAGCAGCCCTCAGGGACAGGGGAAGCAGTACTTC.

The chain couples TRBV28 to TRBJ1-4, with 7 bases identical to TRBD1. The ends lost 8 bases at V and 12 bases at J; junction bases unmatched: 15. The CDR3 sequence is 14 residues long. Per the germline V gene, CDR1 is MDHEN and CDR2 is SYDVKM. In nucleotides, the CDR3 is TGTGCCAGCCACGAGACAGGGTTCGTAAGTCAACTGTTTTTT. It encodes CASHETGFVSQLFF.

This clone was counted a few times. The chain joins TRBV9 to TRBJ1-1; D not certain. Trimming cost V 3 bases and J 4 bases, with 4 bases left between them. This CDR3 is 11 amino acids long. Germline V gives CDR1 SGDLS, CDR2 YYNGEE. The CDR3 DNA follows: TGTGCCAGCAGCGGAGGCACTGAAGCTTTCTTT. Translated: CASSGGTEAFF.

This clone has just a few counts. The chain recombines TRBV7-3 with TRBJ2-1; the match to TRBD2 covers 7 bases. From germline, CDR1 is SGHTA and CDR2 FQGTGA. The CDR3 has 15 residues. The V segment lost 1 base and the J segment 0 bases; nucleotides outside the gene matches: 0. CDR3 sequence reads: CASSLSGSSYNEQFF. The CDR3, as DNA: TGTGCCAGCAGCTTAAGCGGGAGCTCCTACAATGAGCAGTTCTTC.

About this clone itself: A junction boundary mismatches the germline segment, possibly from a read error. This sequence joins TRBV5-1 and TRBJ1-5, with D unclear. Per germline, CDR1 SGHRS and CDR2 YFSETQ. This CDR3 is 13 amino acids long. The CDR3 DNA is TGCGCCAGCAGCCCCGGGAGGAATCAGCCCCAGAATTTT. Amino acids: CASSPGRNQPQNF. The full variable domain, its missing parts supplied by reference TRBV5-1 and TRBJ1-5, is KAGVTQTPRYLIKTRGQQVTLSCSPISGHRSVSWYQQTPGQGLQFLFEYFSETQRNKGNFPGRFSGRQFSNSRSEMNVSTLELGDSALYLCASSPGRNQPQNFGDGTRLSIL.

The J gene is TRBJ2-5, the V gene TRBV5-1; D gene unclear. Trimming took 4 bases from V and 5 from J, leaving 18 bases between them. Germline CDR1 SGHRS, CDR2 YFSETQ. The CDR3 loop spans 15 amino acids. CDR3 DNA sequence: TGCGCCAGCAGCCTCAACGTCGGTAGCCGGGAGACCCAGTACTTC. It yields the protein CASSLNVGSRETQYF.

This chain links TRBV6-5 with TRBJ1-2; possibly TRBD1 for D (6 bases). The CDR3 spans 14 residues. Germline V gives CDR1 MNHEY, CDR2 SVGAGI. Trimming stripped 10 bases from V and 5 bases from J, with 20 bases between. In DNA form, the CDR3 reads TGTGCCACCGCCGTACGGGGACAATCATATGGCTACACCTTC. Translation: CATAVRGQSYGYTF.

This chain joins TRBV28 and TRBJ2-5; the D gene is possibly TRBD2 (6 bases). The DNA end favors TRBJ2-7, so the J call may be wrong. The CDR3 contains 12 residues. The germline CDR1 and CDR2 sequences are MDHEN and SYDVKM. The CDR3: CASSGTAYEQYF. The CDR3 DNA is TGTGCCAGCTCCGGGACTGCTTACGAGCAGTACTTC.

J is TRBJ2-7 and V is TRBV19; 9 bases match TRBD1. Germline V lookup: CDR1 LNHDA, CDR2 SQIVND (reference sequence). Trimming cost V 5 bases and J 3 bases; bases outside gene matches: 5. This CDR3 has 14 amino acids. CDR3 nucleotides: TGTGCCAGTAGTTCCGGGACAGGGCGCTACGAGCAGTACTTC. Protein product: CASSSGTGRYEQYF.

This rearrangement joins TRBV28 to TRBJ2-7, with 12 bases lining up with TRBD1. V gave up 6 bases and J gave up 9 bases; unmatched junction bases: 6. This CDR3 contains 13 residues. Germline values: CDR1 MDHEN, CDR2 SYDVKM. The DNA for the CDR3 is TGTGCCAGCAGCGGGGACAGGGGGCCGGTGCAGTACTTC. Its translation is CASSGDRGPVQYF.

This clone was recorded a few times. V usage is TRBV7-3 and J usage is TRBJ1-1, with 7 bases lining up with TRBD1. In germline, CDR1 is SGHTA, CDR2 FQGTGA. The ends lost 5 bases at V and 3 bases at J; junction bases unmatched: 3. The CDR3 is 13 residues long. This CDR3 is CASSRQGDTEAFF. The CDR3 nucleotides are TGTGCCAGCAGCCGACAGGGAGACACTGAAGCTTTCTTT.

The chain employs TRBV29-1 and TRBJ1-2, with D possibly TRBD1 on 5 matching bases. CDR3 length equals 13 residues. Looked up from germline, CDR1 is SQVTM and CDR2 is ANQGSEA. The ends were cut back, 4 bases at V and 8 bases at J, with 17 bases in the middle. Here the CDR3 reads CSVVLIYGGGYTF. The DNA for the CDR3 is TGCAGCGTTGTTTTGATTTACGGGGGAGGCTACACCTTC.

As regards this clone: No DNA is shown, since the ends of the CDR3 on it are uncertain; the CDR3 is the one TCRdb lists. This sequence joins TRBV2 and TRBJ2-7; the table calls TRBD2, which could not be checked here. The CDR3 is made up of 17 amino acids, end residues included. The germline gives CDR1 SNHLY, CDR2 FYNNEI. CDR3 loop: CASTYGGGTSGLRGWYF.

The chain has TRBV19 and TRBJ2-5, with 10 bases aligning to TRBD2. Per germline, CDR1 LNHDA and CDR2 SQIVND (reference sequence). This CDR3 has 16 amino acids. V dropped 7 bases and J dropped 4; count of bases not matched to a gene: 12. The CDR3 region is CASTPTASGSLETQYF. The CDR3 DNA sequence: TGTGCCAGTACTCCCACGGCTAGCGGGAGCTTAGAGACCCAGTACTTC.

This chain uses TRBV27 with TRBJ2-1, with 11 bases fitting TRBD2. This CDR3 has 15 amino acids. With V trimmed by 5 bases and J by 4 bases, 4 bases remained unmatched. In germline, CDR1 is MNHEY, CDR2 SMNVEV (reference sequence). The CDR3 coding sequence is TGTGCCAGCAGTGGGACTAGCGGAGGATACAATGAGCAGTTCTTC. Protein sequence: CASSGTSGGYNEQFF.

CDR3 in amino acids: CAAAGTGGNQPQHF. The CDR3 DNA follows: TGTGCTGCCGCCGGGACAGGGGGCAATCAGCCCCAGCATTTT. The rearrangement uses TRBV19 and TRBJ1-5; 10 bases align to TRBD1. Germline V gene data show CDR1 as LNHDA and CDR2 as SQIVND (reference sequence). This CDR3 spans 14 amino acids.

V usage is TRBV25-1 and J usage is TRBJ1-2; 8 nucleotides align to TRBD1. This CDR3 comprises 13 residues. V trimming: 8 bases; J trimming: 5 bases; junction bases outside the gene matches: 7. Germline CDR1 is MGHDK and CDR2 is SYGVNS. The CDR3 region has the DNA TGTGCCAGCTCGGACAGGGAAAAATATGGCTACACCTTC. This gives the protein CASSDREKYGYTF.

This sequence joins TRBV2 and TRBJ2-1; 11 bases map to TRBD2. Germline V CDR1 and CDR2: SNHLY, FYNNEI. CDR3 length: 15 residues. Unmatched junction bases numbered 3, after V lost 6 bases and J lost 2 bases. The CDR3 sequence is CASRTSGGPYNEQFF. As DNA, the CDR3 is TGTGCCAGCAGAACTAGCGGGGGACCCTACAATGAGCAGTTCTTC.

Only one count was recorded for this clone. The rearrangement links TRBV4-3 to TRBJ1-2, with TRBD1 matching 9 bases. CDR1 is LGHNA and CDR2 is YSLEER in the germline V gene. V trimming: 4 bases; J trimming: 7 bases; junction bases outside the gene matches: 10. The CDR3 loop spans 15 amino acids. The CDR3 spells CASSPRDRALFGYTF. The CDR3, as DNA: TGCGCCAGCAGCCCCCGGGACAGGGCTTTGTTTGGCTACACCTTC.